This entry describes one T cell receptor (beta chain). What it binds is unknown. This record comes from a study of beta chain features in type 1 diabetes. The study's findings and limits: VDJ junctions from patients with type 1 diabetes contained fewer insertions and more deletions.

All of the isolated RNA was reverse transcribed, so expressed TCRB transcripts were sequenced. For naive, central memory and regulatory T cell samples, reads averaged about 3.5 million. The method was immunoSEQ multiplex PCR; TCRdb's version includes in-frame clones alone and lacks a portion of them. The table shows around 250,000 clones, with 27% occurring only once. Germline CDR1 reads SGHTA; CDR2 reads FQGNSA. The CDR3 has 12 residues. Trimming took off 5 bases at V and 4 bases at J, with 7 bases between the two ends. Sequencing input: central memory CD4+ T cells from blood. This chain uses TRBV7-2 with TRBJ2-3; D not certain. The receptor comes from a man aged 30 to 45 in good health. CDR3 DNA sequence: TGTGCCAGCAGCCCCCGTTCAGATACGCAGTATTTT. This sequence encodes CASSPRSDTQYF. Full variable domain (missing parts from reference TRBV7-2 and TRBJ2-3): GAGVSQSPSNKVTEKGKDVELRCDPISGHTALYWYRQSLGQGLEFLIYFQGNSAPDKSGLPSDRFSAERTGGSVSTLTIQRTQQEDSAVYLCASSPRSDTQYFGPGTRLTVL.